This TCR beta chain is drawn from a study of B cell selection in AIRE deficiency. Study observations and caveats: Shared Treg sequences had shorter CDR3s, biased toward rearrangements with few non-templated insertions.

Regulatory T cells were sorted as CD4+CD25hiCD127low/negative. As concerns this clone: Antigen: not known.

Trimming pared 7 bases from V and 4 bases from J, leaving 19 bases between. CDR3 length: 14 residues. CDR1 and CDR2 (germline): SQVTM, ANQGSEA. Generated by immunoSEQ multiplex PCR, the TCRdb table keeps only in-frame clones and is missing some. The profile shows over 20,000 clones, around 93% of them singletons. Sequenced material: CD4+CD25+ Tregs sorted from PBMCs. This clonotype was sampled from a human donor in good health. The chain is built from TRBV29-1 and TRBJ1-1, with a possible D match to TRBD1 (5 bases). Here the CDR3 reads CSADKEWGGTEAFF. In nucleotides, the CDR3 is TGCAGCGCCGACAAGGAATGGGGGGGCACTGAAGCTTTCTTT.